The rows below give T cell receptor beta chains drawn from one sample of a study of cytomegalovirus exposure and HLA in healthy donors. Generated by immunoSEQ multiplex PCR, the TCRdb table keeps only in-frame clones and is missing some. The repertoire has over 110,000 clones, over 65% of them found once; the top ten carry more than 2.5%. Sequenced sample: PBMCs. The receptors come from a male donor in good health and CMV-seronegative. The CDR3 runs from the conserved cysteine through the conserved F or W. Each record gives: V gene, J gene, D gene, clone size, CDR3 protein, CDR3 DNA. The D gene is left open where the match is weak. Size is omitted from some rows. Given values are once, few, many or a class for expanded clones.

v_call: TRBV6-5; j_call: TRBJ1-2; d_call: NA; clone_size: NA; cdr3_aa: CASSSNYGYTF; cdr3_nt: TGTGCCAGCTCTTCTAACTATGGCTACACCTTC
v_call: TRBV19; j_call: TRBJ1-5; d_call: TRBD1; clone_size: NA; cdr3_aa: CASTVTGGNQPQHF; cdr3_nt: TGTGCCAGTACCGTGACAGGGGGCAATCAGCCCCAGCATTTT
v_call: TRBV20-1; j_call: TRBJ1-5; d_call: NA; clone_size: NA; cdr3_aa: CSAPGAGAQHF; cdr3_nt: TGCAGTGCCCCGGGCGCGGGCGCCCAGCATTTT
v_call: TRBV27; j_call: TRBJ2-7; d_call: NA; clone_size: NA; cdr3_aa: CASSLGDIYEQYF; cdr3_nt: TGTGCCAGCAGTCTCGGGGACATATACGAGCAGTACTTC
v_call: TRBV6-5; j_call: TRBJ1-1; d_call: TRBD1; clone_size: NA; cdr3_aa: CASSYRTGLGAEAFF; cdr3_nt: TGTGCCAGCAGTTACAGGACAGGGTTGGGCGCTGAAGCTTTCTTT
v_call: TRBV11-2; j_call: TRBJ2-3; d_call: TRBD2; clone_size: NA; cdr3_aa: CASSFGGSTDTQYF; cdr3_nt: TGTGCCAGCAGCTTCGGGGGGAGCACAGATACGCAGTATTTT
v_call: TRBV25-1; j_call: TRBJ2-3; d_call: TRBD2; clone_size: NA; cdr3_aa: CASSALGWAGEYTDTQYF; cdr3_nt: TGTGCCAGCAGTGCCCTCGGGTGGGCGGGAGAGTACACAGATACGCAGTATTTT
v_call: TRBV10-1; j_call: TRBJ2-1; d_call: NA; clone_size: once; cdr3_aa: CASSPAGVDNEQFF; cdr3_nt: TGCGCCAGCAGCCCCGCAGGGGTCGACAATGAGCAGTTCTTC
v_call: TRBV13; j_call: TRBJ2-3; d_call: NA; clone_size: NA; cdr3_aa: CASSIGTLGDTQYF; cdr3_nt: TGTGCCAGCAGCATCGGGACTTTGGGCGATACGCAGTATTTT
v_call: TRBV28; j_call: TRBJ1-4; d_call: TRBD1; clone_size: NA; cdr3_aa: CASSPPGQGGEKLFF; cdr3_nt: TGTGCCAGCAGTCCGCCGGGACAGGGTGGAGAAAAACTGTTTTTT
v_call: TRBV6-6; j_call: TRBJ2-3; d_call: TRBD1; clone_size: NA; cdr3_aa: CASSYWTGGTDTQYF; cdr3_nt: TGTGCCAGCAGTTACTGGACAGGGGGCACAGATACGCAGTATTTT
v_call: TRBV10-3; j_call: TRBJ2-1; d_call: TRBD2; clone_size: once; cdr3_aa: CAISEREAGYNEQFF; cdr3_nt: TGTGCCATCAGTGAACGGGAGGCGGGTTACAATGAGCAGTTCTTC
v_call: TRBV6-5; j_call: TRBJ2-1; d_call: TRBD2; clone_size: NA; cdr3_aa: CASRDPVAGGHEQFF; cdr3_nt: TGTGCCAGCAGGGACCCCGTAGCGGGAGGGCATGAGCAGTTCTTC
v_call: TRBV19; j_call: TRBJ1-4; d_call: TRBD1; clone_size: NA; cdr3_aa: CASSKDRMHEKLFF; cdr3_nt: TGTGCCAGTAGTAAGGACAGGATGCATGAAAAACTGTTTTTT
v_call: TRBV6-1; j_call: TRBJ2-7; d_call: TRBD1; clone_size: NA; cdr3_aa: CASSGGQTPYEQYF; cdr3_nt: TGTGCCAGCAGTGGGGGACAGACCCCCTACGAGCAGTACTTC
v_call: TRBV13; j_call: TRBJ1-1; d_call: NA; clone_size: NA; cdr3_aa: CASSSDTYRPVGGAFF; cdr3_nt: TGTGCCAGCAGCTCAGATACCTACAGGCCCGTGGGTGGAGCTTTCTTT
v_call: TRBV6-5; j_call: TRBJ1-2; d_call: NA; clone_size: NA; cdr3_aa: CASSYQSGTYGYTF; cdr3_nt: TGTGCCAGCAGTTATCAATCCGGGACATATGGCTACACCTTC
v_call: TRBV4-3; j_call: TRBJ2-3; d_call: TRBD2; clone_size: NA; cdr3_aa: CASSNSGSGDTQYF; cdr3_nt: TGCGCCAGCAGCAACAGCGGGAGTGGGGATACGCAGTATTTT
v_call: TRBV5-1; j_call: TRBJ1-4; d_call: TRBD1; clone_size: NA; cdr3_aa: CASSLAQGATNEKLFF; cdr3_nt: TGCGCCAGCAGCTTGGCCCAGGGGGCCACTAATGAAAAACTGTTTTTT
v_call: TRBV6-5; j_call: TRBJ2-5; d_call: NA; clone_size: once; cdr3_aa: CASSSLGGETQYF; cdr3_nt: TGTGCCAGCAGTTCCCTGGGGGGAGAGACCCAGTACTTC
v_call: TRBV10-3; j_call: TRBJ2-1; d_call: TRBD2; clone_size: NA; cdr3_aa: CAISGGNGASGSNIYNEQFF; cdr3_nt: TGTGCCATCAGTGGAGGCAATGGGGCTAGCGGGAGTAATATTTACAATGAGCAGTTCTTC
v_call: TRBV28; j_call: TRBJ2-1; d_call: NA; clone_size: NA; cdr3_aa: CATREADEQFF; cdr3_nt: TGTGCCACCAGGGAGGCGGATGAGCAGTTCTTC
v_call: TRBV6-5; j_call: TRBJ2-1; d_call: NA; clone_size: once; cdr3_aa: CASSESLSYNEQFF; cdr3_nt: TGTGCCAGCAGTGAAAGCCTCTCCTACAATGAGCAGTTCTTC
v_call: TRBV5-6; j_call: TRBJ2-7; d_call: TRBD2; clone_size: NA; cdr3_aa: CASSSSGGGYYEQYF; cdr3_nt: TGTGCCAGCAGCTCCAGCGGGGGGGGCTACTACGAGCAGTACTTC
v_call: TRBV30; j_call: TRBJ1-4; d_call: NA; clone_size: NA; cdr3_aa: CAWKYGTPNEKLFF; cdr3_nt: TGTGCCTGGAAATACGGGACTCCGAATGAAAAACTGTTTTTT
v_call: TRBV4-1; j_call: TRBJ2-3; d_call: NA; clone_size: NA; cdr3_aa: CASSRSGGPQISTDTQYF; cdr3_nt: TGCGCCAGCAGCCGCTCCGGGGGTCCCCAGATATCCACAGATACGCAGTATTTT
v_call: TRBV5-1; j_call: TRBJ2-2; d_call: NA; clone_size: NA; cdr3_aa: CASSLRLASSNTGELFF; cdr3_nt: TGCGCCAGCAGCTTGAGGCTAGCGAGCTCAAACACCGGGGAGCTGTTTTTT
v_call: TRBV6-5; j_call: TRBJ2-7; d_call: NA; clone_size: NA; cdr3_aa: CASSEGGGGYEQYF; cdr3_nt: TGTGCCAGCAGTGAAGGTGGAGGTGGCTACGAGCAGTACTTC
v_call: TRBV6-5; j_call: TRBJ2-7; d_call: NA; clone_size: few; cdr3_aa: CASSYSSGGSIYEQYF; cdr3_nt: TGTGCCAGCAGTTACTCGAGTGGGGGGAGCATCTACGAGCAGTACTTC
v_call: TRBV7-9; j_call: TRBJ2-5; d_call: NA; clone_size: once; cdr3_aa: CASSHRVPQETQYF; cdr3_nt: TGTGCCAGCAGCCACAGGGTCCCCCAAGAGACCCAGTACTTC
v_call: TRBV27; j_call: TRBJ2-3; d_call: NA; clone_size: NA; cdr3_aa: CASSFGPGGTDTQYF; cdr3_nt: TGTGCCAGCAGTTTCGGCCCGGGTGGCACAGATACGCAGTATTTT
v_call: TRBV6-4; j_call: TRBJ2-5; d_call: TRBD2; clone_size: few; cdr3_aa: CASSPGTSGQETQYF; cdr3_nt: TGTGCCAGCAGTCCCGGGACTAGCGGCCAAGAGACCCAGTACTTC
v_call: TRBV6-5; j_call: TRBJ2-3; d_call: NA; clone_size: NA; cdr3_aa: CASSPQAIRDTQYF; cdr3_nt: TGTGCCAGCAGCCCACAGGCGATAAGGGATACGCAGTATTTT
v_call: TRBV19; j_call: TRBJ2-1; d_call: NA; clone_size: NA; cdr3_aa: CASSMGVGPWDEQFF; cdr3_nt: TGTGCCAGTAGTATGGGAGTTGGGCCGTGGGATGAGCAGTTCTTC
v_call: TRBV5-1; j_call: TRBJ1-1; d_call: NA; clone_size: few; cdr3_aa: CASSLEGPRGGTEAFF; cdr3_nt: TGCGCCAGCAGCTTGGAGGGGCCCCGGGGAGGGACTGAAGCTTTCTTT
v_call: TRBV7-9; j_call: TRBJ2-7; d_call: TRBD2; clone_size: few; cdr3_aa: CASSFTSGKGEQYF; cdr3_nt: TGTGCCAGCAGCTTCACTAGCGGGAAGGGCGAGCAGTACTTC
v_call: TRBV27; j_call: TRBJ2-1; d_call: TRBD2; clone_size: NA; cdr3_aa: CASSQQGLAGTYNEQFF; cdr3_nt: TGTGCCAGCAGCCAACAGGGACTAGCGGGAACCTACAATGAGCAGTTCTTC
v_call: TRBV30; j_call: TRBJ1-1; d_call: NA; clone_size: NA; cdr3_aa: CASLKAVREAFF; cdr3_nt: TGTGCATCCCTGAAGGCGGTTCGAGAAGCTTTCTTT
v_call: TRBV2; j_call: TRBJ2-5; d_call: NA; clone_size: few; cdr3_aa: CAGRAGGSYETQYF; cdr3_nt: TGTGCCGGCCGGGCAGGGGGGTCTTATGAGACCCAGTACTTC
v_call: TRBV29-1; j_call: TRBJ2-3; d_call: TRBD2; clone_size: NA; cdr3_aa: CSEPGLAGGNRPADTQYF; cdr3_nt: TGCAGCGAACCGGGACTAGCGGGAGGAAACCGACCCGCGGATACGCAGTATTTT
v_call: TRBV13; j_call: TRBJ2-1; d_call: NA; clone_size: NA; cdr3_aa: CASSLGTSNGQFF; cdr3_nt: TGTGCCAGCAGCTTAGGCACGTCTAATGGGCAGTTCTTC
v_call: TRBV28; j_call: TRBJ1-2; d_call: TRBD1; clone_size: NA; cdr3_aa: CASSPPGQGSYGYTF; cdr3_nt: TGTGCCAGCAGTCCCCCGGGACAGGGGAGCTATGGCTACACCTTC